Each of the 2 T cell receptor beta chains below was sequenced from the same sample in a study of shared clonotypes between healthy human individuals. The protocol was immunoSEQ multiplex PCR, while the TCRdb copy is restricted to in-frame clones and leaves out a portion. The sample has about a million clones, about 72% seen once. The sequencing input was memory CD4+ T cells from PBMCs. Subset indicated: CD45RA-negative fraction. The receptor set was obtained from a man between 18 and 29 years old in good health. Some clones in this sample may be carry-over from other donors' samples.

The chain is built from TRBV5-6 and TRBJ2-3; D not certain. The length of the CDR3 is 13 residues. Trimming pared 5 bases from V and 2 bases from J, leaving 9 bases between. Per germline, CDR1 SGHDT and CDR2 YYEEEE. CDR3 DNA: TGTGCCAGCAGTGATGCGGACACAGATACGCAGTATTTT. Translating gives CASSDADTDTQYF.

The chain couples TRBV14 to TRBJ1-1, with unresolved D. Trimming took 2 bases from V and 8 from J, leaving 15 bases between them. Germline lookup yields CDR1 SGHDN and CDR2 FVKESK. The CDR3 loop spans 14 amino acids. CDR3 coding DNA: TGTGCCAGCAGCCAATCAGGCGTGCTGGCCGAAGCTTTCTTT. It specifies CASSQSGVLAEAFF.